The next 10 T cell receptor beta chains were all read from a single sample in a study of control samples from healthy donors and cancer patients. Clones were read by immunoSEQ multiplex PCR, and TCRdb kept only the in-frame ones, dropping some. Of 200,000 or so clones detected, around 90% appear once; the ten largest clones hold about 2%. Material: blood. The receptors come from a man between 25 and 39 years old in good health.

The chain is built from TRBV30 and TRBJ1-2, with 11 bases that match TRBD1. Per germline, CDR1 GTSNPN and CDR2 SVGIG (reference sequence). The CDR3 is made up of 14 amino acids. The J segment lost 4 bases and the V segment lost 4 bases, leaving 5 bases of the junction unmatched. The CDR3 is CAWTPGQGAYGYTF. As DNA, the CDR3 is TGTGCCTGGACTCCCGGACAGGGGGCCTATGGCTACACCTTC.

The V gene is TRBV19, the J gene TRBJ2-7, with D perhaps TRBD1 or TRBD2 (6 bases each). CDR1 is LNHDA, CDR2 SQIVND, per germline (reference sequence). V lost 5 bases and J lost 5, with 13 bases in between. The CDR3 is 13 amino acids. This CDR3 is CASSPRGGDEQYF. The CDR3 region has the DNA TGTGCCAGTAGTCCCAGGGGAGGCGACGAGCAGTACTTC.

The chain recombines TRBV12-3 or TRBV12-4 with TRBJ2-6; no clear D gene. The germline V and J ends were trimmed by 6 bases and 1 base, with 4 bases remaining between them. The CDR3 contains 13 residues. DNA for the CDR3: TGTGCCAGCAGGGGGTCTGGGGCCAACGTCCTGACTTTC. This gives the protein CASRGSGANVLTF.

The rearrangement links TRBV7-9 to TRBJ1-4; D gene uncertain. V was cut by 0 bases and J by 7 bases, with 9 bases left in between. The germline CDR1 and CDR2 sequences are SEHNR and FQNEAQ (reference sequence). This CDR3 region has 14 residues. DNA for the CDR3: TGTGCCAGCAGCTTAGCAGGGAGTGGTGAAAAACTGTTTTTT. Its protein is CASSLAGSGEKLFF. Combining the CDR3 with reference TRBV7-9 and TRBJ1-4 gives the whole variable domain DTGVSQNPRHKITKRGQNVTFRCDPISEHNRLYWYRQTLGQGPEFLTYFQNEAQLEKSRLLSDRFSAERPKGSFSTLEIQRTEQGDSAMYLCASSLAGSGEKLFFGSGTQLSVL.

The CDR3 DNA reads TGCAGCGTTGAGGGACAGTCGAACACCGGGGAGCTGTTTTTT. Protein sequence: CSVEGQSNTGELFF. The V gene is TRBV29-1, the J gene TRBJ2-2; 7 bases align to TRBD1. Germline V gene data show CDR1 as SQVTM and CDR2 as ANQGSEA. There are 14 residues in the CDR3. V lost 3 bases and J lost 0; bases outside the gene matches: 1.

The chain is built from TRBV29-1 and TRBJ2-3; the match to TRBD2 covers 9 bases. With V trimmed by 1 base and J by 2 bases, 4 bases remained unmatched. Germline values: CDR1 SQVTM, CDR2 ANQGSEA. The length of the CDR3 is 15 residues. CDR3 in amino acids: CSVEGSGGNTDTQYF. CDR3 nucleotides: TGCAGCGTTGAAGGCAGCGGGGGGAACACAGATACGCAGTATTTT.

This clone was detected only once. The chain has TRBV14 and TRBJ1-1; possibly TRBD1 for D (6 bases). V was shortened by 4 bases and J by 7 bases, with 16 bases between the two germline ends. The CDR3 loop spans 14 amino acids. Germline V gene sequence: CDR1 SGHDN, CDR2 FVKESK. CDR3 coding DNA: TGTGCCAGCAGCCTTAGCGGGACAAGGGGTGAAGCTTTCTTT. Its protein product is CASSLSGTRGEAFF.

V and J are TRBV28 and TRBJ1-1, with D perhaps matching TRBD1 (6 bases). The V and J ends lost 10 bases and 7 bases respectively, with 25 bases between them. The V gene's germline CDR1 is MDHEN and CDR2 SYDVKM. The CDR3 loop spans 15 amino acids. The CDR3 nucleotides read TGTGCCACCACCCCCATCAGGACAGTAAGCATTGAAGCTTTCTTT. Its protein is CATTPIRTVSIEAFF.

The CDR3 reads CASSLPTGGGEKLFF. For the CDR3, the DNA is TGTGCCAGCAGCTTACCCACAGGGGGCGGTGAAAAACTGTTTTTT. The chain couples TRBV5-6 to TRBJ1-4; 9 positions agree with TRBD1. Trimming cost V 2 bases and J 7 bases; bases outside gene matches: 6. Germline V gives CDR1 SGHDT, CDR2 YYEEEE. CDR3 length equals 15 residues. The variable domain in full, with the rest retrieved from reference TRBV5-6 and TRBJ1-4, is DAGVTQSPTHLIKTRGQQVTLRCSPKSGHDTVSWYQQALGQGPQFIFQYYEEEERQRGNFPDRFSGHQFPNYSSELNVNALLLGDSALYLCASSLPTGGGEKLFFGSGTQLSVL.

The V and J genes are TRBV5-1 and TRBJ1-1; 9 nucleotides align to TRBD1. CDR3 length: 14 amino acids. V shed 7 bases, J shed 5 bases, and the junction held 9 bases outside the gene matches. Germline V gene sequence: CDR1 SGHRS, CDR2 YFSETQ. DNA of the CDR3: TGCGCCAGCGAGTTGGGACAGGGTTATACTGAAGCTTTCTTT. Translating gives CASELGQGYTEAFF.